These T cell receptor beta chains were read from a single sample in a study of cytotoxic CD8 clonotypes in ibrutinib-treated CLL. The table came from immunoSEQ multiplex PCR; TCRdb's copy has only in-frame clones and leaves some out. The table has around 140,000 clones, 70% to 90% seen once. The sample consisted of PBMCs, taken after 24 months of ibrutinib treatment. The receptors shown here come from a human donor with chronic lymphocytic leukemia. Both conserved end residues are part of each CDR3. Fields, in order: V gene, D gene, clone size, J gene, CDR3 DNA, CDR3 protein. The D gene is left open where the match is weak. For some rows the clone size is stated as once, few or many, or as a class when expanded; others skip it.

TRBV25-1	-	-	TRBJ1-3	TGTGCCAGCAGTGAAAAGAGAGGTCTCCTCTTCGGAAACACCATATATTTT	CASSEKRGLLFGNTIYF
TRBV28	-	-	TRBJ1-1	TGTGCCAGCAGTTCGGGGCTGCGTGGCACTGAAGCTTTCTTT	CASSSGLRGTEAFF
TRBV14	-	-	TRBJ2-7	TGTGCCAGCAGCCAGAGAATCACCTCCTACGAGCAGTACTTC	CASSQRITSYEQYF
TRBV19	-	medium-sized	TRBJ1-5	TGTGCCAGTAGTACCTCTAGGCAGCCCCAGCATTTT	CASSTSRQPQHF
TRBV19	-	-	TRBJ2-7	TGTGCCAGTAGTATTTCCCAAGCTACCTACGAGCAGTACTTC	CASSISQATYEQYF
TRBV5-8	-	-	TRBJ2-7	TGTGCCAGCTCCCTGAGCTCCTACGAGCAGTACTTC	CASSLSSYEQYF
TRBV6-5	TRBD2	-	TRBJ2-7	TGTGCCAGCAGTTATGTGGGACTAGCGGGAGACGAGCAGTACTTC	CASSYVGLAGDEQYF
TRBV25-1	TRBD1	-	TRBJ1-2	TGTGCCAGCAGTGAAATGGGACAGGGTGTTAACTATGGCTACACCTTC	CASSEMGQGVNYGYTF
TRBV7-6	TRBD1	-	TRBJ2-5	TGTGCCAGCAGCACGACCAGGGGGCGCAAAGAAGAGACCCAGTACTTC	CASSTTRGRKEETQYF
TRBV5-1	TRBD1	-	TRBJ2-1	TGCGCCAGCAGCCGGGGGAGGACAGGGGTCTATGAGCAGTTCTTC	CASSRGRTGVYEQFF
TRBV28	-	-	TRBJ2-1	TGTGCCAGCGGTGTTGGTACCGGCGATGAGCAGTTCTTC	CASGVGTGDEQFF
TRBV13	-	-	TRBJ2-7	TGTGCCAGCAGCTACCAATTTTCAAGGGTTACGACCTACGAGCAGTACTTC	CASSYQFSRVTTYEQYF
TRBV10-3	-	-	TRBJ1-1	TGTGCGATCACGACCGGGACACTCTCTGAAGCTTTCTTT	CAITTGTLSEAFF
TRBV9	-	-	TRBJ1-1	TGTGCCAGCAGCGTAGTTCAGGGTTCGGACACTGAAGCTTTCTTT	CASSVVQGSDTEAFF
TRBV5-4	TRBD2	many	TRBJ2-7	TGTGCCAGCAGCCCGGGCGGGAGTACGACCTCCTACGAGCAGTACTTC	CASSPGGSTTSYEQYF
TRBV28	TRBD1	-	TRBJ1-3	TGTGCCAGCAGTTTAGACCAGGGGGGGTATGGAAACACCATATATTTT	CASSLDQGGYGNTIYF